This TCR beta chain was found in a study of control samples from healthy donors and cancer patients. Sequencing was performed with immunoSEQ multiplex PCR; in TCRdb, only in-frame clones are kept and a portion is missing. This sample carries more than 35,000 clones, roughly 94% of them seen once, and the ten largest clones take 20% to 30%. The CDR3 sequence is 16 residues long. From germline, CDR1 is DFQATT and CDR2 SNEGSKA (reference sequence). Trimming removed 3 bases at V and 0 bases at J, with 15 bases between. Sequencing used blood. The gene calls are TRBV20-1 and TRBJ2-1; TRBD1 or TRBD2 may be the D gene (5 bases each). The sequence derives from a man in his 60s in good health. CDR3 loop: CSASGGLSSSYNEQFF. The CDR3 DNA is TGCAGTGCTAGTGGGGGTCTTTCGAGCTCCTACAATGAGCAGTTCTTC.